A single sample is the source of the 27 T cell receptor beta chains below, sequenced in a study of shared clonotypes between healthy human individuals. Here immunoSEQ multiplex PCR was the method, and the copy in TCRdb shows in-frame clones only, minus some. The sample lists 1 million to 1.2 million clones, 60% to 80% occurring once. The specimen sequenced was memory CD4+ T cells from PBMCs. The subset was: CD45RA-negative fraction. These receptors were obtained from a man younger than 30 in good health. Some clones in this sample may be carry-over from other donors' samples.

This chain connects TRBV2 to TRBJ1-5; D is undetermined. Germline CDR1 SNHLY, CDR2 FYNNEI. V gave up 4 bases and J gave up 3 bases, with 16 bases separating them. CDR3 length equals 16 residues. CDR3 region: CASSGTAWGTNQPQHF. The CDR3 DNA follows: TGTGCCAGCAGTGGAACCGCATGGGGTACCAATCAGCCCCAGCATTTT.

V is TRBV27 and J is TRBJ2-7; maybe TRBD2 (5 bases). V lost 0 bases and J 8 bases, leaving 8 bases between the germline ends. CDR1 MNHEY and CDR2 SMNVEV come from the germline V gene (reference sequence). The CDR3 sequence is 12 residues long. DNA for the CDR3: TGTGCCAGCAGTTTATCGTTCGGGAAGCAGTACTTC. Translating it yields CASSLSFGKQYF.

The rearrangement joins TRBV7-9 to TRBJ1-1; possibly TRBD1 for D (5 bases). In germline, CDR1 is SEHNR, CDR2 FQNEAQ (reference sequence). The CDR3 has 14 amino acids. With 0 bases removed from V and 5 bases from J, the gap between germline ends came to 10 bases. Here the CDR3 DNA reads TGTGCCAGCAGCTTAGCTGGGCGGGGGACTGAAGCTTTCTTT. Amino acids: CASSLAGRGTEAFF.

The genes are TRBV29-1 and TRBJ1-1; 9 positions match TRBD1. Losses at the gene ends were 2 bases for V and 5 bases for J; bases not matched to a gene: 9. Germline CDR1 is SQVTM and CDR2 is ANQGSEA. The CDR3 length is 15 residues. CDR3 DNA sequence: TGCAGCGTTGAAAAGAACAGGGGGCGGGTGACTGAAGCTTTCTTT. It translates to CSVEKNRGRVTEAFF. Looking up the rest from reference TRBV29-1 and TRBJ1-1 gives the full variable domain: SAVISQKPSRDICQRGTSLTIQCQVDSQVTMMFWYRQQPGQSLTLIATANQGSEATYESGFVIDKFPISRPNLTFSTLTVSNMSPEDSSIYLCSVEKNRGRVTEAFFGQGTRLTVV.

This sequence joins TRBV2 and TRBJ1-5; D perhaps matches TRBD1 (6 bases). Germline V lookup: CDR1 SNHLY, CDR2 FYNNEI. The V and J ends lost 6 bases and 9 bases respectively, with 18 bases between them. The CDR3 sequence is 14 residues long. CDR3 protein: CASRGGSRDLPQHF. The CDR3, as DNA: TGTGCCAGCAGAGGGGGATCCAGGGATCTGCCCCAGCATTTT.

The J gene is TRBJ1-5, the V gene TRBV6-1; 9 bases are shared with TRBD1. The CDR3 totals 14 residues. Losses at the gene ends were 5 bases for V and 7 bases for J; bases not matched to a gene: 6. The germline V gene has CDR1 MNHNS and CDR2 SASEGT. In nucleotides, the CDR3 is TGTGCCAGCAGTTTAAGGGGACAGGGACAGCCCCAGCATTTT. It encodes CASSLRGQGQPQHF.

The chain links TRBV11-2 to TRBJ1-1; D is unclear. Trimming shortened V by 6 bases and J by 6 bases, and 11 bases separated the two germline ends. CDR1 is SGHAT and CDR2 is FQNNGV in the germline V gene. CDR3 size: 12 residues. CDR3 in amino acids: CASSNNLAEAFF. The CDR3 bases are TGTGCCAGCAGTAACAACCTTGCTGAAGCTTTCTTT. Looking up the rest from reference TRBV11-2 and TRBJ1-1 gives the full variable domain: EAGVAQSPRYKIIEKRQSVAFWCNPISGHATLYWYQQILGQGPKLLIQFQNNGVVDDSQLPKDRFSAERLKGVDSTLKIQPAKLEDSAVYLCASSNNLAEAFFGQGTRLTVV.

This rearrangement joins TRBV21-1 to TRBJ2-5; TRBD1 reflects the table's D call only, with no check against the DNA. TRBV21-1 is a listed pseudogene. This CDR3 region has 15 residues. CDR3 nucleotide sequence: TGTGCCAGCAGCAAACTAGGGACAGGGGAAGAGACCCAGTACTTC. Its protein is CASSKLGTGEETQYF.

This clone was seen a handful of times. This chain connects TRBV18 to TRBJ2-7; D not resolved. CDR3 length: 15 residues. Looked up from germline, CDR1 is KGHSH and CDR2 is LQKENI. V was clipped by 2 bases and J by 7 bases, with 18 bases between them. The CDR3 sequence: CASSPTRAGLGEQYF. The CDR3 DNA reads as TGTGCCAGCTCACCAACACGGGCAGGTCTGGGTGAGCAGTACTTC.

The J gene is TRBJ2-6, the V gene TRBV4-3, with 10 bases identical to TRBD2. V shed 1 base, J shed 4 bases, and the junction held 16 bases outside the gene matches. Germline CDR1 LGHNA, CDR2 YSLEER. The CDR3 runs 21 residues. The CDR3 region has the DNA TGCGCCAGCAGCCAAGGTTCAGGGTTCGAAGCGGGAGGGACAGGGGCCAACGTCCTGACTTTC. Its translation: CASSQGSGFEAGGTGANVLTF.

The chain joins TRBV14 to TRBJ1-4; no definite D call. Per the germline V gene, CDR1 is SGHDN and CDR2 is FVKESK. With 4 bases removed from V and 2 bases from J, the gap between germline ends came to 11 bases. The CDR3 length is 15 residues. CDR3 protein: CASSRRTSTNEKLFF. CDR3 sequence (DNA): TGTGCCAGCAGCCGCAGGACTTCGACTAATGAAAAACTGTTTTTT.

The chain has TRBV19 and TRBJ1-1; D perhaps matches TRBD1 (6 bases). V was pared by 3 bases and J by 1 base, with 12 bases between. Germline values: CDR1 LNHDA, CDR2 SQIVND (reference sequence). The CDR3 is 15 amino acids. In DNA form, the CDR3 reads TGTGCCAGTAGTATCCGGGGGGCTGGGAACACTGAAGCTTTCTTT. Its translation is CASSIRGAGNTEAFF.

The chain carries TRBV5-8 and TRBJ2-2; D possibly corresponds to TRBD1 (6 bases). Trimming left V 2 bases short and J 3 bases short, with 11 bases between. The CDR3 contains 15 residues. Germline values: CDR1 SGHTS, CDR2 YDEGEE. The CDR3 region has the DNA TGTGCCAGCAGCTTAGGGACACGACACACCGGGGAGCTGTTTTTT. Its protein is CASSLGTRHTGELFF.

The CDR3, as DNA: TGTGCCAGCAGTTACGCGGCAGGCGGCCAGCCCCAGCATTTT. Amino acids: CASSYAAGGQPQHF. V gene TRBV6-6 combines with J gene TRBJ1-5; no reliable D call. The germline V gene encodes CDR1 MNHNY and CDR2 SVGAGI (reference sequence). The CDR3 covers 14 residues. With 2 bases removed from V and 7 bases from J, the gap between germline ends came to 12 bases.

The rearrangement links TRBV28 to TRBJ1-1; the D gene is possibly TRBD1 (5 bases). Germline V gives CDR1 MDHEN, CDR2 SYDVKM. This CDR3 has 13 amino acids. V was shortened by 7 bases and J by 4 bases, with 13 bases between the two germline ends. The CDR3 sequence: CASISRGPTEAFF. In DNA form, the CDR3 reads TGTGCCAGCATCTCTCGGGGCCCCACTGAAGCTTTCTTT.

The chain carries TRBV7-2 and TRBJ2-7; D possibly corresponds to TRBD2 (6 bases). The CDR3 length is 15 residues. V shed 0 bases and J shed 4 bases, with 13 bases lying between them. Germline CDR1 is SGHTA and CDR2 is FQGNSA. CDR3 loop: CASSLARLGGYEQYF. Here the CDR3 DNA reads TGTGCCAGCAGCTTAGCGCGACTAGGAGGTTACGAGCAGTACTTC.

This chain links TRBV7-9 with TRBJ2-3; 9 nucleotides line up with TRBD2. The trim removed 5 bases at V and 7 bases at J, leaving 13 bases unmatched. The length of the CDR3 is 16 residues. Germline lookup yields CDR1 SEHNR and CDR2 FQNEAQ (reference sequence). CDR3 sequence (DNA): TGTGCCAGCAGCCCCGTGCTGAGCGGGAGGTTCAATACGCAGTATTTT. Its protein is CASSPVLSGRFNTQYF.

The chain carries TRBV9 and TRBJ2-5, with D uncertain. The germline gives CDR1 SGDLS, CDR2 YYNGEE. Trimming took off 0 bases at V and 1 base at J, with 13 bases between the two ends. The CDR3 runs 16 residues. The CDR3 DNA reads as TGTGCCAGCAGCGTAGGATTAGGGAACACCCAAGAGACCCAGTACTTC. Residues: CASSVGLGNTQETQYF.

Regarding this clone: The same CDR3 also results from other DNA sequences found in this sample. The chain employs TRBV5-1 and TRBJ2-3; 7 nucleotides match TRBD1. The CDR3 spans 14 residues. J gave up 1 base and V 3 bases, and 2 bases lay outside the gene matches. In germline, CDR1 is SGHRS, CDR2 YFSETQ. CDR3 nucleotide sequence: TGCGCCAGCAGCTCTGACAGGGGCACAGATACGCAGTATTTT. This encodes CASSSDRGTDTQYF.

V gene TRBV6-1 combines with J gene TRBJ1-2; 9 bases align to TRBD1. V trimming: 2 bases; J trimming: 8 bases; junction bases outside the gene matches: 6. Germline V gene sequence: CDR1 MNHNS, CDR2 SASEGT. The CDR3 totals 14 residues. CDR3 amino acids: CASSEIQGARGYTF. DNA for the CDR3: TGTGCCAGCAGTGAAATACAGGGGGCGCGAGGCTACACCTTC.

This sequence joins TRBV5-1 and TRBJ1-1; TRBD1 aligns across 9 bases. J lost 1 base, V lost 5 bases, and 3 bases had no gene match. CDR1 SGHRS and CDR2 YFSETQ come from the germline V gene. The CDR3 is 14 amino acids. This CDR3 reads CASSTGGTNTEAFF. CDR3 bases: TGCGCCAGCAGTACAGGGGGCACGAACACTGAAGCTTTCTTT.

This clone was picked up a small number of times. The chain combines TRBV2 with TRBJ1-2; no clear D. Trimming removed 6 bases from V and 4 bases from J, with 21 bases in between. The CDR3 covers 16 residues. Germline lookup yields CDR1 SNHLY and CDR2 FYNNEI. The DNA of the CDR3 is TGTGCCAGCAGCGTATCCCAGGAGGGTCTCACCTATGGCTACACCTTC. This translates into CASSVSQEGLTYGYTF.

V gene TRBV29-1 combines with J gene TRBJ2-1; the match to TRBD2 covers 7 bases. Germline V gene sequence: CDR1 SQVTM, CDR2 ANQGSEA. The CDR3 extends over 13 amino acids. The J segment lost 7 bases and the V segment lost 7 bases, leaving 10 bases of the junction unmatched. The chain's CDR3 is CSGERGGGNEQFF. The CDR3 nucleotides are TGCAGCGGCGAGCGGGGAGGTGGAAATGAGCAGTTCTTC.

The chain recombines TRBV4-1 with TRBJ2-3; D ambiguous. This CDR3 comprises 16 residues. V was shortened by 1 base and J by 2 bases, with 13 bases between the two germline ends. Germline V gene lookup returns CDR1 MGHRA and CDR2 YSYEKL. The CDR3 DNA reads as TGCGCCAGCAGCCAAGTTGTAGGCGGTCCCACAGATACGCAGTATTTT. Translated, it gives CASSQVVGGPTDTQYF.

The chain combines TRBV5-1 with TRBJ1-2, with TRBD1 as a possible D gene (5 bases). CDR3 size: 13 residues. Trimming cost V 5 bases and J 1 base, with 9 bases left between them. CDR1 is SGHRS and CDR2 is YFSETQ in the germline V gene. CDR3 protein: CASRRGDNYGYTF. DNA of the CDR3: TGCGCCAGCAGGAGGGGTGATAACTATGGCTACACCTTC. Full variable domain (remainder filled in from reference TRBV5-1 and TRBJ1-2): KAGVTQTPRYLIKTRGQQVTLSCSPISGHRSVSWYQQTPGQGLQFLFEYFSETQRNKGNFPGRFSGRQFSNSRSEMNVSTLELGDSALYLCASRRGDNYGYTFGSGTRLTVV.

Comment on this clone: Other DNA variants within this sample encode the same CDR3. J is TRBJ2-5 and V is TRBV5-1; TRBD1 matches 8 bases. The CDR3 totals 12 residues. Germline CDR1 reads SGHRS; CDR2 reads YFSETQ. The V segment lost 3 bases and the J segment 5 bases; nucleotides outside the gene matches: 0. CDR3 region: CASSWDRETQYF. The CDR3 DNA sequence: TGCGCCAGCAGCTGGGACAGGGAGACCCAGTACTTC.

A word on this clone: The sample holds other DNA sequences that translate to the same CDR3. This chain connects TRBV18 to TRBJ1-1; D possibly corresponds to TRBD1 (5 bases). The germline V gene encodes CDR1 KGHSH and CDR2 LQKENI. Deletions cut 2 bases from V and 1 base from J, with 8 bases between. This CDR3 spans 14 amino acids. CDR3 amino acids: CASSPSTGNTEAFF. The CDR3, as DNA: TGTGCCAGCTCACCATCCACAGGGAACACTGAAGCTTTCTTT.